This TCR beta chain was sequenced for a study of CD8 T cells in ankylosing spondylitis. TCRdb recomputed calls from the 5' RACE reads with MiXCR, one row per CDR3 protein. The sample lists some 250,000 distinct CDR3 sequences; more than 20% were seen once. CDR3 length equals 14 residues. Germline values: CDR1 SGHRS, CDR2 YFSETQ. Between the trimmed V and J ends, which lost 0 bases and 8 bases, there was a span of 9 bases. The clonotype originates from a male donor with ankylosing spondylitis or in good health (not recorded which). The gene calls are TRBV5-1 and TRBJ1-6; D is perhaps TRBD1 (6 bases). Sequences were obtained from blood, either unsorted or a sorted T cell fraction (not recorded which). The CDR3 loop is CASSLEGGDSPLHF. The CDR3 bases are TGCGCCAGCAGCTTGGAGGGGGGGGATTCACCCCTCCACTTT.